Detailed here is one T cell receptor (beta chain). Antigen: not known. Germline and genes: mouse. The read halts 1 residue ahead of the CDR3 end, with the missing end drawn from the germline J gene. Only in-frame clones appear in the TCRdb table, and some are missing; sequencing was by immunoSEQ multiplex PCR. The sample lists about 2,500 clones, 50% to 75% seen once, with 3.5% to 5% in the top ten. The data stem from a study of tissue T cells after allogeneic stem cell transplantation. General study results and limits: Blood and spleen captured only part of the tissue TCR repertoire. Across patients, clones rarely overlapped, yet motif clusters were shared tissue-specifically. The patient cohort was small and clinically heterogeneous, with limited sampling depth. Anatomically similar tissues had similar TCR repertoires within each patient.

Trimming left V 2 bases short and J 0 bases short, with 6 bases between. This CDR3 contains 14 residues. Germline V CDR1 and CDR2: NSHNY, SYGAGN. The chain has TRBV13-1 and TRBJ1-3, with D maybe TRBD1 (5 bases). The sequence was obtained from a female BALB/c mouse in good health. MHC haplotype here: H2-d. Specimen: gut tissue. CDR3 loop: CASSERGSGNTLYF. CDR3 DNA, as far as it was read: TGTGCCAGCAGTGAAAGGGGTTCTGGAAATACGCTCTAT.